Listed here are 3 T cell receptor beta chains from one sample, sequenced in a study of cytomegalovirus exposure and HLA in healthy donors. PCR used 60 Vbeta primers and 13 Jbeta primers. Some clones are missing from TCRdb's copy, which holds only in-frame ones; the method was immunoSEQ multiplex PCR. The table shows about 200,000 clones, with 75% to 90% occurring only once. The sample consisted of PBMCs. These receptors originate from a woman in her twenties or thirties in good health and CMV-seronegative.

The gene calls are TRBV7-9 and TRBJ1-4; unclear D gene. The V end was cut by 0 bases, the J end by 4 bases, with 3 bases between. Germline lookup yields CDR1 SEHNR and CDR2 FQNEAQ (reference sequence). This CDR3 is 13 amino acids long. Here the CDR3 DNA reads TGTGCCAGCAGCTTAGCGTATAATGAAAAACTGTTTTTT. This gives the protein CASSLAYNEKLFF.

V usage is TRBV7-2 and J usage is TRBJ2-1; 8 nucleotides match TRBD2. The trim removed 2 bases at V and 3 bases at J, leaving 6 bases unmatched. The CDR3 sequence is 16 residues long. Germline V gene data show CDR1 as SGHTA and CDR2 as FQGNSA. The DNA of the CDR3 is TGTGCCAGCAGCTTACCCCCGGGAGGGCACTACAATGAGCAGTTCTTC. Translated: CASSLPPGGHYNEQFF.

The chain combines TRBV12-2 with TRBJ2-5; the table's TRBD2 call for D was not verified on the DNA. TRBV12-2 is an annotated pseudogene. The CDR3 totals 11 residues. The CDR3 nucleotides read TGTGCAAGTCGCTTACCGGACTCCCAGTACTTC. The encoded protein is CASRLPDSQYF.